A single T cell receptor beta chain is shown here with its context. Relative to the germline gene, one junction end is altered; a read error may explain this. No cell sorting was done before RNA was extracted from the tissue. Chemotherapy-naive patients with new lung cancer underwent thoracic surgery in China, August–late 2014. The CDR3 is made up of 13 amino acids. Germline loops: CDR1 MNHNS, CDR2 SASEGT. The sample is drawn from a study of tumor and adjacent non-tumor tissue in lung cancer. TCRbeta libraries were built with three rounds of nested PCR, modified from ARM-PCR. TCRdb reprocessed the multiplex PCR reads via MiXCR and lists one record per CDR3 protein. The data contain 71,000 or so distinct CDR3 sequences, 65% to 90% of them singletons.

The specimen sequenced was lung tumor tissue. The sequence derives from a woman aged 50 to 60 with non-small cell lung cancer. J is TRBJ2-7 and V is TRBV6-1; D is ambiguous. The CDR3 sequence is CVSSWVSNYEQYF. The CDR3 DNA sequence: TGTGTCAGCAGCTGGGTCTCGAACTACGAGCAGTACTTC.